A selection of T cell receptor beta chains follows, all from one sample in a study of blood T cell repertoires in COVID-19. TCRdb's table, derived via immunoSEQ multiplex PCR, lists solely in-frame clones and lacks some. The sample includes around 82,000 clones, 85% of them seen just once. The sample taken for sequencing was peripheral blood. These receptors were obtained from a man aged 45-65 years with COVID-19, enrolled during active disease. CDR3s include the opening cysteine and the closing phenylalanine or tryptophan. A D gene is named only where the DNA matches it firmly. A row's size may be missing; if present it is once, few, many or a size class.

len	j_gene	abundance	d_gene	v_gene	CDR3aa	CDR3nt
16	TRBJ2-1	NA	TRBD2	TRBV6-2/TRBV6-3	CASSFLAGNSYNEQFF	TGTGCCAGCAGTTTCTTAGCGGGAAACTCCTACAATGAGCAGTTCTTC
15	TRBJ1-1	NA	TRBD1	TRBV14	CASSRRTGSNTEAFF	TGTGCCAGCTCACGACGGACAGGATCGAACACTGAAGCTTTCTTT
13	TRBJ1-1	NA	NA	TRBV7-2	CASSFTVNTEAFF	TGTGCCAGCAGCTTTACGGTGAACACTGAAGCTTTCTTT
16	TRBJ2-1	NA	NA	TRBV19	CASRRRAGDTYNEQFF	TGTGCCAGTAGACGTCGGGCAGGGGATACCTACAATGAGCAGTTCTTC
13	TRBJ2-6	NA	NA	TRBV7-3	CASSYQGANVLTF	TGTGCCAGCAGCTACCAGGGGGCCAACGTCCTGACTTTC
15	TRBJ1-3	once	NA	TRBV5-1	CASRFGPSSGNTIYF	TGCGCCAGCAGATTCGGTCCAAGCTCTGGAAACACCATATATTTT
12	TRBJ1-6	NA	NA	TRBV7-9	CASSLLGDPLHF	TGTGCCAGCAGCTTATTGGGAGATCCCCTCCACTTT
13	TRBJ1-2	NA	NA	TRBV7-9	CASTLQGSYGYTF	TGTGCCAGCACCCTACAGGGCTCTTATGGCTACACCTTC
15	TRBJ2-1	NA	TRBD1	TRBV9	CASSVGDRELNEQFF	TGTGCCAGCAGCGTAGGGGACAGGGAACTGAATGAGCAGTTCTTC
13	TRBJ1-1	NA	NA	TRBV7-9	CASSFQGATEAFF	TGTGCCAGCAGCTTTCAAGGGGCGACTGAAGCTTTCTTT
18	TRBJ2-5	NA	TRBD1	TRBV30	CAWSARDSITILQETQYF	TGTGCCTGGAGTGCCCGGGACAGCATTACTATCTTACAAGAGACCCAGTACTTC
14	TRBJ2-3	NA	NA	TRBV6-2/TRBV6-3	CASSDGLFPDTQYF	TGTGCCAGCAGTGATGGTCTATTCCCAGATACGCAGTATTTT
13	TRBJ2-7	once	TRBD1	TRBV10-3	CAMAPGQAYEQYF	TGTGCCATGGCTCCGGGACAGGCCTACGAGCAGTACTTC
16	TRBJ2-5	NA	TRBD2	TRBV7-2	CASSLEPGGPAETQYF	TGTGCCAGCAGCTTAGAGCCGGGAGGGCCTGCAGAGACCCAGTACTTC
14	TRBJ2-1	NA	TRBD2	TRBV7-8	CASSFNSGIDEQFF	TGTGCCAGCAGCTTCAATAGCGGGATAGATGAGCAGTTCTTC
15	TRBJ1-1	NA	TRBD1	TRBV18	CASSPSDRWVTEAFF	TGTGCCAGCTCACCCTCGGACAGGTGGGTTACTGAAGCTTTCTTT
14	TRBJ1-1	NA	NA	TRBV14	CASRQTGMNTEAFF	TGTGCCAGCAGACAGACCGGAATGAACACTGAAGCTTTCTTT
13	TRBJ1-1	few	NA	TRBV5-4	CASSLAGNTEAFF	TGTGCCAGCAGCTTGGCAGGTAACACTGAAGCTTTCTTT
15	TRBJ1-4	NA	TRBD1	TRBV3-1/TRBV3-2	CASSTGQGVGEKLFF	TGTGCCAGCAGCACCGGACAGGGAGTCGGGGAAAAACTGTTTTTT
14	TRBJ2-7	NA	TRBD1	TRBV7-6	CASSASGQYDEQYF	TGTGCCAGCAGCGCCTCGGGACAGTATGACGAGCAGTACTTC
14	TRBJ1-4	NA	NA	TRBV28	CASAEQGMDEKLFF	TGTGCCAGCGCAGAACAGGGTATGGATGAAAAACTGTTTTTT
12	TRBJ2-1	NA	NA	TRBV6-5	CASSRGPDEQFF	TGTGCCAGCAGTCGCGGGCCCGACGAGCAGTTCTTC
15	TRBJ2-3	NA	TRBD2	TRBV6-2/TRBV6-3	CASSYAGGSTDTQYF	TGTGCCAGCAGTTACGCGGGAGGGTCCACAGATACGCAGTATTTT
18	TRBJ1-2	few	TRBD1	TRBV19	CASSDTGTGGWPNYGYTF	TGTGCCAGTAGTGATACCGGGACAGGGGGCTGGCCTAACTATGGCTACACCTTC
14	TRBJ2-7	NA	TRBD2	TRBV27	CASSIAGAQHEQYF	TGTGCCAGCAGCATAGCGGGAGCGCAACACGAGCAGTACTTC
15	TRBJ2-3	NA	TRBD1	TRBV7-9	CASSLIQGVQDTQYF	TGTGCCAGCAGCTTAATACAGGGGGTCCAAGATACGCAGTATTTT
14	TRBJ1-6	NA	NA	TRBV5-1	CASREGGSNSPLHF	TGCGCCAGCAGGGAGGGGGGGAGTAATTCACCCCTCCACTTT
16	TRBJ1-5	NA	NA	TRBV6-1	CASSERGGMSNQPQHF	TGTGCCAGCAGTGAACGTGGGGGGATGAGCAATCAGCCCCAGCATTTT
16	TRBJ2-7	NA	TRBD1	TRBV5-1	CASSLGRGTGDREQYF	TGCGCCAGCAGCTTGGGTCGGGGGACAGGGGATCGGGAGCAGTACTTC
14	TRBJ2-7	NA	NA	TRBV9	CASSVGQSPSEQYF	TGTGCCAGCAGCGTTGGACAATCTCCATCCGAGCAGTACTTC
14	TRBJ1-2	NA	NA	TRBV9	CASSPRGGNYGYTF	TGTGCCAGCAGCCCCCGTGGTGGCAACTATGGCTACACCTTC
15	TRBJ2-7	NA	NA	TRBV9	CASSVSGERGREQYF	TGTGCCAGCAGCGTATCGGGAGAGAGGGGAAGGGAGCAGTACTTC
14	TRBJ2-7	NA	NA	TRBV5-1	CASSWGDSPYEQYF	TGCGCCAGCAGTTGGGGGGACAGCCCCTACGAGCAGTACTTC
14	TRBJ2-7	NA	NA	TRBV5-1	CASSLEVSSYEQYF	TGCGCCAGCAGCTTGGAAGTCAGCTCCTACGAGCAGTACTTC
15	TRBJ2-2	NA	TRBD2	TRBV5-8	CASSPRGGSTGELFF	TGTGCCAGCAGCCCCCGGGGGGGAAGCACCGGGGAGCTGTTTTTT
19	TRBJ2-3	NA	TRBD2	TRBV30	CAWTAGLAGGWESTDTQYF	TGTGCCTGGACCGCGGGACTAGCGGGAGGCTGGGAGAGCACAGATACGCAGTATTTT
14	TRBJ2-7	NA	TRBD1	TRBV7-2	CASSTSRDREEQYF	TGTGCCAGCAGCACTAGCCGGGACAGGGAGGAGCAGTACTTC
15	TRBJ1-5	NA	TRBD1	TRBV7-8	CASSLAGGGNQPQHF	TGTGCCAGCAGCTTAGCAGGGGGCGGCAATCAGCCCCAGCATTTT
14	TRBJ1-2	few	TRBD1	TRBV28	CASSRTGGYYGYTF	TGTGCCAGCAGTCGGACAGGGGGTTACTATGGCTACACCTTC
15	TRBJ2-7	NA	TRBD2	TRBV19	CASSPRSSGAYEQYF	TGTGCCAGTAGTCCCCGGAGTAGCGGGGCTTACGAGCAGTACTTC
13	TRBJ1-5	NA	TRBD1	TRBV12-3/TRBV12-4	CASSLTGDQPQHF	TGTGCCAGCAGCCTCACAGGGGATCAGCCCCAGCATTTT
15	TRBJ1-4	NA	NA	TRBV5-1	CASSARLTANEKLFF	TGCGCCAGCTCGGCCCGACTCACGGCTAATGAAAAACTGTTTTTT
16	TRBJ1-6	NA	NA	TRBV7-2	CASSLASTGVGSPLHF	TGTGCCAGCAGCTTAGCGAGCACAGGCGTGGGTTCACCCCTCCACTTT
13	TRBJ2-7	NA	NA	TRBV12-3/TRBV12-4	CASSLGSVYEQYF	TGTGCCAGCAGTCTCGGAAGCGTCTACGAGCAGTACTTC
16	TRBJ1-1	once	TRBD1	TRBV4-1	CASSHYRGSTITEAFF	TGCGCCAGCAGCCATTACAGGGGGTCAACGATTACTGAAGCTTTCTTT
11	TRBJ2-4	NA	NA	TRBV12-3/TRBV12-4	CASSPKNIQYF	TGTGCCAGCAGCCCTAAAAACATTCAGTACTTC
14	TRBJ1-1	NA	NA	TRBV4-1	CASSHPRVTTEAFF	TGCGCCAGCAGCCACCCCAGGGTTACCACTGAAGCTTTCTTT
14	TRBJ1-4	NA	NA	TRBV7-9	CASSFVSTNEKLFF	TGTGCCAGCAGCTTCGTCTCAACTAATGAAAAACTGTTTTTT
19	TRBJ2-1	NA	NA	TRBV5-1	CASSLSGYKLEVVKDEQFF	TGCGCCAGCAGCTTGTCGGGGTATAAACTAGAGGTTGTCAAAGATGAGCAGTTCTTC
14	TRBJ2-1	NA	TRBD2	TRBV29-1	CSVEVAGGYNEQFF	TGCAGCGTTGAAGTAGCGGGGGGCTACAATGAGCAGTTCTTC
12	TRBJ1-2	NA	NA	TRBV18	CASSSAAYRYTF	TGTGCCAGCTCCTCCGCGGCCTATCGCTACACCTTC
17	TRBJ2-1	NA	TRBD1	TRBV7-6	CASSPTPPETGGTEQFF	TGTGCCAGCAGCCCTACACCGCCCGAGACAGGGGGCACTGAGCAGTTCTTC
15	TRBJ2-3	NA	NA	TRBV4-3	CASSQDSGPRGTQYF	TGCGCCAGCAGCCAAGATTCCGGCCCCCGGGGTACGCAGTATTTT
16	TRBJ1-1	NA	NA	TRBV19	CASSIGTVVSNTEAFF	TGTGCCAGTAGTATAGGGACAGTAGTCTCGAACACTGAAGCTTTCTTT
14	TRBJ1-2	NA	NA	TRBV5-4	CASSPAGGTYGYTF	TGTGCCAGCAGCCCCGCCGGGGGGACCTATGGCTACACCTTC
15	TRBJ2-3	NA	TRBD2	TRBV7-3	CASSSVVGRGDTQYF	TGTGCCAGCAGCTCCGTCGTTGGGAGGGGAGATACGCAGTATTTT
12	TRBJ1-1	NA	TRBD1	TRBV19	CASSDRVTEAFF	TGTGCCAGTAGTGACAGGGTTACTGAAGCTTTCTTT
12	TRBJ1-4	NA	NA	TRBV20-1	CSASSSPGDPVF	TGCAGTGCTAGTTCATCGCCGGGAGATCCGGTTTTT
16	TRBJ2-7	few	TRBD1	TRBV28	CASSRESRDRGYEQYF	TGTGCCAGCAGTAGGGAGTCGAGGGACAGGGGTTACGAGCAGTACTTC